This T cell receptor beta chain emerged from a study of T cell responses to AZD1222 COVID-19 vaccine. Study results and limitations: Scientists sampled the repertoires only once the peak T cell response had passed. Spike-specific TCR breadth and depth went up after people got two AZD1222 doses.

Profiling relied on immunoSEQ multiplex PCR, and the TCRdb table lists in-frame clones only, not all of them. The sample consists of 150,000 to 250,000 clones, approximately 91% of them appearing once. This clone occurred once. The antigen remains undetermined. There are 12 residues in the CDR3. Germline V gene data show CDR1 as SGHNT and CDR2 as YENEEA. V shed 2 bases and J shed 8 bases, with 7 bases lying between them. The receptor was derived from an adult who received the AZD1222 COVID-19 vaccine. V and J are TRBV11-3 and TRBJ2-1; possibly TRBD2 for D (5 bases). Sequencing was performed on peripheral blood, taken 28 days after the second AZD1222 dose. The CDR3 DNA follows: TGTGCCAGCAGCTTAAGGGAGCATGAGCAGTTCTTC. It yields the protein CASSLREHEQFF.